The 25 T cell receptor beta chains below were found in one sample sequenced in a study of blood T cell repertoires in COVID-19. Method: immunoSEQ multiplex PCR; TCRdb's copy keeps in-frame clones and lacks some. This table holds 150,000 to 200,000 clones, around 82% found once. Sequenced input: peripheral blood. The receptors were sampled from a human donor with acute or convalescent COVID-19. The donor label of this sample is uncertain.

The CDR3 DNA reads as TGTGCCAGCAGCCTACTTAGACTAGCGGGGTACCAGAGTGCGCAGTATTTT. This codes for CASSLLRLAGYQSAQYF. The chain joins TRBV14 to TRBJ2-3; 11 bases are a match to TRBD2. The CDR3 contains 17 residues. CDR1 SGHDN and CDR2 FVKESK come from the germline V gene. V was clipped by 4 bases and J by 10 bases; unmatched bases: 16.

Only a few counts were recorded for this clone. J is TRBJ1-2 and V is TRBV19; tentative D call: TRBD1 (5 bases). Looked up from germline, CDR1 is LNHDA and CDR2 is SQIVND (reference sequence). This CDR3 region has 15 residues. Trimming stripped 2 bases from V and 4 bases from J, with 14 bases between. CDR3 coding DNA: TGTGCCAGTAGTATAAGCCCCGGACAATCCTATGGCTACACCTTC. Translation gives CASSISPGQSYGYTF.

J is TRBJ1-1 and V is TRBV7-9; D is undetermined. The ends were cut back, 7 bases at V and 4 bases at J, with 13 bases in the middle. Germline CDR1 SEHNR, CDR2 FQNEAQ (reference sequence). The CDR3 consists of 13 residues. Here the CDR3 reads CASTRPGVTEAFF. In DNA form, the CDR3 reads TGTGCCAGCACCCGTCCCGGGGTCACTGAAGCTTTCTTT.

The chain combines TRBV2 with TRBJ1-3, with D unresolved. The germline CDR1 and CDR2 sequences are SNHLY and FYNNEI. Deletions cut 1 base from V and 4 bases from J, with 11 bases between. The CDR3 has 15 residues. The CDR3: CASSEDLRRGNTIYF. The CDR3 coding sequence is TGTGCCAGCAGTGAAGACCTCCGTCGGGGAAACACCATATATTTT.

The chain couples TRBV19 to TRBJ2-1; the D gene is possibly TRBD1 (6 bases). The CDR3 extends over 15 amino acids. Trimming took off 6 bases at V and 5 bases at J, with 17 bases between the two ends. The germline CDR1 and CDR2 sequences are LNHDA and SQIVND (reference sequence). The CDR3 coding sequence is TGTGCCAGTAGGCCACACCGGGACACACACAATGAGCAGTTCTTC. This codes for CASRPHRDTHNEQFF.

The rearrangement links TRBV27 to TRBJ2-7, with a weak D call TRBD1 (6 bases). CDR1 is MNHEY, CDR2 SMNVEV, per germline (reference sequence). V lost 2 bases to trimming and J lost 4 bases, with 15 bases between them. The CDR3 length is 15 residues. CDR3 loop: CASSLGTRGRYEQYF. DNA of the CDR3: TGTGCCAGCAGTTTAGGGACACGGGGACGGTACGAGCAGTACTTC.

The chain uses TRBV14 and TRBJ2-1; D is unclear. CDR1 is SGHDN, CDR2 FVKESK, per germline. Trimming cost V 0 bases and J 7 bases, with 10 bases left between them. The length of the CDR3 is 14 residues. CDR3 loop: CASSQDTAQNEQFF. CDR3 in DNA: TGTGCCAGCAGCCAAGACACAGCACAGAATGAGCAGTTCTTC.

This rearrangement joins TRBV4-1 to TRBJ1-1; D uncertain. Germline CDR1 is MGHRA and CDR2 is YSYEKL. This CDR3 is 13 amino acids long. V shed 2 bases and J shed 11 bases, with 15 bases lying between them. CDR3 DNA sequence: TGCGCCAGCAGCCAAAGTTTCGCCCTTCGGGCTTTCTTT. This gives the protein CASSQSFALRAFF.

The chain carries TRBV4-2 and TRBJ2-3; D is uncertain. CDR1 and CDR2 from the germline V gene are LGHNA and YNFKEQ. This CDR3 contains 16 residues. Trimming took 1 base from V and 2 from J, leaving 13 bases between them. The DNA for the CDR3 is TGTGCCAGCAGCCAAGTAGGAGTTGACCTCACAGATACGCAGTATTTT. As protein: CASSQVGVDLTDTQYF.

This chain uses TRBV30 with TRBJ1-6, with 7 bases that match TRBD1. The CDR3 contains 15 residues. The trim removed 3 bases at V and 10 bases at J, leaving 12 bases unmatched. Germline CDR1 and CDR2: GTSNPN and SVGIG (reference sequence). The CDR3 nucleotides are TGTGCCTGGAGCGCAGGGGGGCCCTTAGGGTCACCCCTCCACTTT. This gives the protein CAWSAGGPLGSPLHF.

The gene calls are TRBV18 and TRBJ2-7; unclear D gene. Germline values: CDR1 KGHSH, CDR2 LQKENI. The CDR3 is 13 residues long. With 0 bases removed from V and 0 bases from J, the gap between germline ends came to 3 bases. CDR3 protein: CASSPPRSYEQYF. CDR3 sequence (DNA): TGTGCCAGCTCACCACCTCGCTCCTACGAGCAGTACTTC.

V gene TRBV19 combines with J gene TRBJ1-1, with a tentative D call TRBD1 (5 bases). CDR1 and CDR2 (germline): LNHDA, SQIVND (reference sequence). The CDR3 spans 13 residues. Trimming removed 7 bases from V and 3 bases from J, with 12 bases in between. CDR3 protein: CASTKGSHTEAFF. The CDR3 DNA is TGTGCCAGTACCAAGGGGTCGCACACTGAAGCTTTCTTT.

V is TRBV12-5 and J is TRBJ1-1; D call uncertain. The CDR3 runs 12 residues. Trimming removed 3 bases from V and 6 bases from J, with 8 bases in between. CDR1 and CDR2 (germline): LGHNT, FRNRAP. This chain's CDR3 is CASGLGDAEAFF. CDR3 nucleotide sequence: TGTGCTAGTGGTTTAGGAGACGCTGAAGCTTTCTTT.

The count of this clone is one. The CDR3 loop reads CASSLAPGDKLFF. The CDR3 nucleotides read TGTGCCAGCAGCTTAGCGCCGGGTGATAAACTGTTTTTT. The genes are TRBV7-9 and TRBJ1-4; unclear D gene. Looked up from germline, CDR1 is SEHNR and CDR2 is FQNEAQ (reference sequence). The CDR3 loop spans 13 amino acids. V lost 0 bases to trimming and J lost 11 bases, with 10 bases between them.

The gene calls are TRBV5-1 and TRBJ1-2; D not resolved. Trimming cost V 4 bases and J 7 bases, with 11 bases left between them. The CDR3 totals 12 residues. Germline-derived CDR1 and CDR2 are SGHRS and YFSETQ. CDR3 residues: CASSVDGVGYTF. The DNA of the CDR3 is TGCGCCAGCAGCGTTGACGGGGTTGGCTACACCTTC. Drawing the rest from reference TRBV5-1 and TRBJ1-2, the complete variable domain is KAGVTQTPRYLIKTRGQQVTLSCSPISGHRSVSWYQQTPGQGLQFLFEYFSETQRNKGNFPGRFSGRQFSNSRSEMNVSTLELGDSALYLCASSVDGVGYTFGSGTRLTVV.

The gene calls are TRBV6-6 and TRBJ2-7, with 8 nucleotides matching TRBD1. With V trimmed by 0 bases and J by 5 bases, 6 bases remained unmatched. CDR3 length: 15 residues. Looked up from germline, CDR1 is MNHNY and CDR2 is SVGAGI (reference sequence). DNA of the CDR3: TGTGCCAGCAGTTACTCCCCGGACAGGGTGGACGAGCAGTACTTC. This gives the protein CASSYSPDRVDEQYF.

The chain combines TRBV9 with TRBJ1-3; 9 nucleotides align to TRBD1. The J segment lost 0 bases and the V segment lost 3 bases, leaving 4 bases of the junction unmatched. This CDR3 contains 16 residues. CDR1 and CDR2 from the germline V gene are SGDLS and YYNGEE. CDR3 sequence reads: CASSAGTGYSGNTIYF. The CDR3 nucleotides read TGTGCCAGCAGCGCCGGGACAGGGTACTCTGGAAACACCATATATTTT.

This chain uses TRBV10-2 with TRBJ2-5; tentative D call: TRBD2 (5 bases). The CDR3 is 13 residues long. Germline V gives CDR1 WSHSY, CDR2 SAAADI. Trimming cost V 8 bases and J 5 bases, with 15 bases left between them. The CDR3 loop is CASRAGEPETQYF. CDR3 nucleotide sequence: TGCGCCAGCCGCGCCGGGGAACCGGAGACCCAGTACTTC.

DNA for the CDR3: TGTGCCAGCTCACCGAGGGACAGGGGGCAAGTACAGTTCTTC. It encodes CASSPRDRGQVQFF. The chain links TRBV18 to TRBJ2-1; TRBD1 matches 12 bases. The CDR3 covers 14 residues. The V gene end was trimmed by 3 bases and the J gene end by 13 bases; junction bases not matched to a gene: 7. CDR1 and CDR2 from the germline V gene are KGHSH and LQKENI. The entire variable domain, with the rest obtained from reference TRBV18 and TRBJ2-1, is as follows: NAGVMQNPRHLVRRRGQEARLRCSPMKGHSHVYWYRQLPEEGLKFMVYLQKENIIDESGMPKERFSAEFPKEGPSILRIQQVVRGDSAAYFCASSPRDRGQVQFFGPGTRLTVL.

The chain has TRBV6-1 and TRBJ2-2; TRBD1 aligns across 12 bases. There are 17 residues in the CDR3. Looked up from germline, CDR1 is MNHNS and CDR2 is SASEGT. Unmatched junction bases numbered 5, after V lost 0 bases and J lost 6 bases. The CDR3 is CASSEARGQGAAGELFF. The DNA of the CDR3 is TGTGCCAGCAGTGAAGCTAGGGGACAGGGGGCAGCCGGGGAGCTGTTTTTT.

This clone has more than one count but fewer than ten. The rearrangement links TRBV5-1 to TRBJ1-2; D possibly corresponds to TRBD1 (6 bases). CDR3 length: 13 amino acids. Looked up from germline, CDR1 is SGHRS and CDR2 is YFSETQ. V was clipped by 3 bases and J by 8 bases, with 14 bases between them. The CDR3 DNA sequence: TGCGCCAGCAGCTCCGGTCCAGGGGAGGGCTACACCTTC. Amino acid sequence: CASSSGPGEGYTF.

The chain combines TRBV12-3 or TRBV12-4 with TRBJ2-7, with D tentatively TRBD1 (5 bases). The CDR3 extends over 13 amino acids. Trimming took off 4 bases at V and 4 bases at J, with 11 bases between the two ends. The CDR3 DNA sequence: TGTGCCAGCAGTTACGACAGAGCTTACGAGCAGTACTTC. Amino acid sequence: CASSYDRAYEQYF.

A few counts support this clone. CDR3 amino acids: CASSWGQGNSPLHF. CDR3 sequence (DNA): TGTGCCAGCAGCTGGGGACAGGGTAATTCACCCCTCCACTTT. The chain couples TRBV5-4 to TRBJ1-6, with 9 bases aligning to TRBD1. Germline V gives CDR1 SGHNT, CDR2 YYREEE (reference sequence). The CDR3 is 14 residues long. V lost 3 bases and J lost 6; bases outside the gene matches: 1.

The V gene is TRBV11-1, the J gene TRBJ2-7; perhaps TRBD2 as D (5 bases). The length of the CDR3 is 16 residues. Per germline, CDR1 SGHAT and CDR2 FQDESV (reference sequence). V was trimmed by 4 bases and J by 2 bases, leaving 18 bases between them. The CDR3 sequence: CASSSSRRETTYEQYF. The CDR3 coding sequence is TGTGCCAGCAGCTCCTCCCGTCGGGAAACTACCTACGAGCAGTACTTC. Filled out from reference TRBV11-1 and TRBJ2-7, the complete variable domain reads EAEVAQSPRYKITEKSQAVAFWCDPISGHATLYWYRQILGQGPELLVQFQDESVVDDSQLPKDRFSAERLKGVDSTLKIQPAELGDSAMYLCASSSSRRETTYEQYFGPGTRLTVT.

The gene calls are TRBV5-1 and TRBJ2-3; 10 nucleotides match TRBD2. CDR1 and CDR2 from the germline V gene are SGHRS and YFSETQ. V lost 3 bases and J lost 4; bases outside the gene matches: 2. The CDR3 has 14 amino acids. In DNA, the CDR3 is TGCGCCAGCAGCTCCCTAGCGGGAGCAGATACGCAGTATTTT. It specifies CASSSLAGADTQYF.